The entry below describes one T cell receptor beta chain. A read error may produce the germline difference seen at one junction end. The germline CDR1 and CDR2 sequences are SGHAT and FQNNGV. The CDR3 loop spans 16 amino acids. The sample comes from a study of Ad26.COV2.S vaccination and SARS-CoV-2 variants. TCRdb's table, derived via immunoSEQ multiplex PCR, lists solely in-frame clones and lacks some. The sample has over 90,000 clones, around 81% seen once. The chain links TRBV11-2 to TRBJ1-1; a possible D gene is TRBD1 (6 bases). Sequences were derived from peripheral blood, sampled after recovery from COVID-19. The TCR comes from a human donor who had recovered from COVID-19. The CDR3 protein is CASRFGRGQTNTEAFF. The CDR3 nucleotides are TGTGCCAGCCGCTTTGGGCGGGGGCAAACGAACACTGAAGCTTTCTTT.